The TCR beta chain under discussion was sequenced for a study of Ad26.COV2.S vaccination and SARS-CoV-2 variants. Points from the study as a whole: Spike-specific TCR breadth ran higher among vaccine recipients than placebo recipients.

Produced via immunoSEQ multiplex PCR; TCRdb's table is partial and in-frame only. The sample includes about 140,000 clones, more than 80% of them seen just once. CDR1 and CDR2 from the germline V gene are WSHSY and SAAADI. Trimming removed 1 base from V and 4 bases from J, with 4 bases in between. This CDR3 spans 13 amino acids. This clone was detected only once. The antigen remains unidentified. This receptor was identified in a human donor who had recovered from COVID-19. The sequences come from peripheral blood, collected after recovery from COVID-19. The rearrangement links TRBV10-2 to TRBJ2-2; D unresolved. The CDR3 reads CASSEYFTGELFF. In nucleotides, the CDR3 is TGCGCCAGCAGTGAGTACTTCACCGGGGAGCTGTTTTTT.